The sequence of this TCR beta chain was determined in a study of cytomegalovirus exposure and HLA in healthy donors. Study in general: Falling in the Caucasian-associated ancestry cluster were 65% to 90% of under 450 genotyped donors. Findings of the study overall: Highly shared variants forming one cluster were likely a sequencing artifact. Within an earlier analysis, most TCR beta V segments proved productive either about 87% or about 30% of the time.

This CDR3 is 15 amino acids long. V was clipped by 3 bases and J by 0 bases, with 12 bases between them. The germline V gene has CDR1 MNHEY and CDR2 SMNVEV (reference sequence). The PCR was carried out with 60 Vbeta primers and 13 Jbeta primers. Clones were sequenced by immunoSEQ multiplex PCR, and TCRdb holds only the in-frame ones, with some missing. The sample includes 100,000 to 150,000 clones, about 70% of them seen just once. In the case of this clone: What it binds is not known.

The TCR comes from a woman in her fifties or sixties in good health and CMV-seropositive. Sequenced sample: PBMCs. V and J are TRBV27 and TRBJ2-7; a weak D match, TRBD1 (6 bases). The CDR3 coding sequence is TGTGCCAGCAGTTTTGGGCAGGGGCTCTCCTACGAGCAGTACTTC. Amino acids: CASSFGQGLSYEQYF.